The 27 T cell receptor beta chains presented below share a single source sample, sequenced in a study of shared clonotypes between healthy human individuals. Clones were sequenced by immunoSEQ multiplex PCR, and TCRdb holds only the in-frame ones, with some missing. The sample shows about 1.5 million clones, around 98% of them seen only once. Sequencing was done on a sample of naive CD4+ T cells sorted from blood. Subset of the sample: CD45RA+ positively selected. These receptors all stem from a man aged 30-40 years in good health.

V and J are TRBV2 and TRBJ1-2; 8 bases match TRBD1. Trimming cost V 5 bases and J 13 bases; bases outside gene matches: 6. CDR1 is SNHLY, CDR2 FYNNEI, per germline. This CDR3 has 11 amino acids. The CDR3 bases are TGTGCCAGCAGTCCAGACAGGGGAGGCACCTTC. Its translation: CASSPDRGGTF.

V is TRBV30 and J is TRBJ2-1, with 10 bases that match TRBD2. Per germline, CDR1 GTSNPN and CDR2 SVGIG (reference sequence). The CDR3 is made up of 14 amino acids. Germline trimming cut 5 bases from V and 3 bases from J; bases unmatched to any gene: 4. The chain's CDR3 is CAWAGTSVYNEQFF. CDR3 in DNA: TGTGCCTGGGCCGGGACTAGCGTCTACAATGAGCAGTTCTTC.

The CDR3 spells CASSRRDDNTEAFF. The CDR3 bases are TGTGCCAGCAGCCGCCGGGACGACAACACTGAAGCTTTCTTT. The V call is TRBV11-2, the J call TRBJ1-1, with D tentatively TRBD1 (5 bases). The CDR3 runs to 14 residues. Germline-derived CDR1 and CDR2 are SGHAT and FQNNGV. Deletions cut 5 bases from V and 2 bases from J, with 12 bases between. Variable domain in full (rest from reference TRBV11-2 and TRBJ1-1): EAGVAQSPRYKIIEKRQSVAFWCNPISGHATLYWYQQILGQGPKLLIQFQNNGVVDDSQLPKDRFSAERLKGVDSTLKIQPAKLEDSAVYLCASSRRDDNTEAFFGQGTRLTVV.

The genes are TRBV13 and TRBJ2-7; 10 bases are shared with TRBD2. The trim removed 5 bases at V and 5 bases at J, leaving 9 bases unmatched. CDR1 is PRHDT, CDR2 FYEKMQ, per germline (reference sequence). The CDR3 has 15 residues. CDR3 sequence (DNA): TGTGCCAGCAGCCTCCCCGGCAGCGGGAGGGACGAGCAGTACTTC. This encodes CASSLPGSGRDEQYF.

This clone was counted a single time. At the DNA level, this CDR3 is encoded by other sequences in the same sample as well. The gene calls are TRBV5-5 and TRBJ1-2, with D possibly matching TRBD1 (6 bases). V lost 4 bases and J lost 2, with 12 bases in between. The CDR3 consists of 14 residues. The germline gives CDR1 SGHKS, CDR2 YYEKEE (reference sequence). As DNA, the CDR3 is TGTGCCAGCAGCCCGACAGGCGAGAACTATGGCTACACCTTC. Protein: CASSPTGENYGYTF.

This chain links TRBV5-4 with TRBJ2-5; TRBD1 or TRBD2 may be the D gene (6 bases each). Between the trimmed V and J ends, which lost 1 base and 3 bases, there was a span of 10 bases. The CDR3 contains 14 residues. The germline gives CDR1 SGHNT, CDR2 YYREEE (reference sequence). The chain's CDR3 is CASSLPGGEETQYF. CDR3 nucleotides: TGTGCCAGCAGCTTGCCCGGGGGCGAAGAGACCCAGTACTTC.

V gene TRBV27 combines with J gene TRBJ2-3, with a weak D call TRBD1 (5 bases). There are 16 residues in the CDR3. Germline lookup yields CDR1 MNHEY and CDR2 SMNVEV (reference sequence). Trimming pared 0 bases from V and 7 bases from J, leaving 17 bases between. The CDR3 reads CASSLSRTNQGYTQYF. CDR3 in DNA: TGTGCCAGCAGTTTATCGAGGACAAACCAGGGTTATACGCAGTATTTT.

V gene TRBV7-8 combines with J gene TRBJ1-5; D is ambiguous. This CDR3 has 13 amino acids. Trimming removed 1 base at V and 6 bases at J, with 7 bases between. Germline assignment: CDR1 SGHVS and CDR2 FQNEAQ. The CDR3 nucleotides are TGTGCCAGCAGCTTAGTACGGGTTCAGCCCCAGCATTTT. It codes for CASSLVRVQPQHF.

The CDR3 DNA is TGTGCCAGCAGTTTACCCGAATTAGTCCACCGACGGATCTCCTACGAGCAGTACTTC. It encodes CASSLPELVHRRISYEQYF. The genes are TRBV27 and TRBJ2-7, with D hard to call. CDR1 MNHEY and CDR2 SMNVEV come from the germline V gene (reference sequence). V was cut by 2 bases and J by 0 bases, with 23 bases left in between. This CDR3 is 19 amino acids long.

The rearrangement uses TRBV5-1 and TRBJ2-1; the D is unclear. V lost 0 bases and J lost 3, with 22 bases in between. Germline assignment: CDR1 SGHRS and CDR2 YFSETQ. The CDR3 loop spans 19 amino acids. The CDR3 sequence: CASSLVRSADNSIYNEQFF. CDR3 coding DNA: TGCGCCAGCAGCTTGGTTAGGTCTGCTGACAACTCCATCTACAATGAGCAGTTCTTC.

The chain couples TRBV5-1 to TRBJ2-3, with 16 bases that match TRBD2. The CDR3 covers 17 residues. Per germline, CDR1 SGHRS and CDR2 YFSETQ. Trimming removed 4 bases from V and 3 bases from J; junction bases left unmatched: 5. Here the CDR3 DNA reads TGCGCCAGCAGCCCGGGACTAGCGGGAGGGGCAACAGATACGCAGTATTTT. Protein: CASSPGLAGGATDTQYF.

CDR3 protein: CASSSSGGVRADTQYF. In DNA form, the CDR3 reads TGTGCCAGCAGTTCCTCGGGGGGAGTGAGGGCAGATACGCAGTATTTT. The chain has TRBV9 and TRBJ2-3, with TRBD2 matching 7 bases. CDR1 is SGDLS and CDR2 is YYNGEE in the germline V gene. Trimming took 5 bases from V and 4 from J; bases not matched to a gene: 13. This CDR3 is 16 amino acids long.

The chain uses TRBV5-1 and TRBJ2-3; unclear D gene. The CDR3 is 16 residues long. V was trimmed by 0 bases and J by 0 bases, leaving 11 bases between them. CDR1 SGHRS and CDR2 YFSETQ come from the germline V gene. CDR3 nucleotide sequence: TGCGCCAGCAGCTTGGCTTCAGTCTGGAGCACAGATACGCAGTATTTT. Translating it yields CASSLASVWSTDTQYF.

This clone was detected once. CDR3 sequence (DNA): TGTGCCAGCAGCTTATCGCAGGTCAGCCCCCAGCATTTT. Protein sequence: CASSLSQVSPQHF. V is TRBV7-9 and J is TRBJ1-5; no firm D call. CDR1 and CDR2 (germline): SEHNR, FQNEAQ (reference sequence). Trimming removed 2 bases at V and 10 bases at J, with 12 bases between. This CDR3 spans 13 amino acids.

As concerns this clone: One end of the junction is discordant with germline, which a read error may explain. The chain links TRBV27 to TRBJ2-5, with 9 positions matching TRBD2. Germline loops: CDR1 MNHEY, CDR2 SMNVEV (reference sequence). CDR3 length: 14 residues. CDR3 residues: CASSSREGGETQYF. In DNA, the CDR3 is TGTGCCAGTAGTTCGCGGGAGGGAGGAGAGACCCAGTACTTC.

The V call is TRBV6-1, the J call TRBJ1-5; 7 bases line up with TRBD1. CDR1 and CDR2 (germline): MNHNS, SASEGT. The CDR3 is 13 residues long. Unmatched junction bases numbered 4, after V lost 8 bases and J lost 3 bases. This CDR3 reads CASGGQINQPQHF. Written as DNA, the CDR3 is TGTGCCAGCGGGGGACAGATCAATCAGCCCCAGCATTTT.

CDR3 in amino acids: CASSQDLNRGSVQEQYF. CDR3 nucleotide sequence: TGTGCCAGCAGCCAAGATCTTAACAGGGGGAGTGTTCAAGAGCAGTACTTC. This chain connects TRBV14 to TRBJ2-7; TRBD1 agrees at 8 bases. Germline CDR1 is SGHDN and CDR2 is FVKESK. V lost 0 bases, J lost 7 bases, and 14 bases stayed unmatched. This CDR3 has 17 residues.

The V call is TRBV18, the J call TRBJ1-1; D may be TRBD1 (6 bases). The germline V gene encodes CDR1 KGHSH and CDR2 LQKENI. The CDR3 runs to 16 residues. The V end lost 3 bases, the J end lost 0 bases, and 14 bases lay between the germline ends. The CDR3 loop is CASSPTFTGLNTEAFF. CDR3 nucleotide sequence: TGTGCCAGCTCACCGACCTTTACAGGGCTGAACACTGAAGCTTTCTTT.

Details on this clone: Other DNA variants within this sample encode the same CDR3. The chain employs TRBV5-4 and TRBJ2-7, with TRBD1 as a possible D gene (5 bases). The length of the CDR3 is 14 residues. Germline V gives CDR1 SGHNT, CDR2 YYREEE (reference sequence). The ends were cut back, 0 bases at V and 3 bases at J, with 10 bases in the middle. The CDR3 is CASSLGQGRYEQYF. CDR3 DNA sequence: TGTGCCAGCAGCTTGGGGCAGGGCCGCTACGAGCAGTACTTC.

This chain links TRBV29-1 with TRBJ1-4; D is ambiguous. In germline, CDR1 is SQVTM, CDR2 ANQGSEA. V lost 6 bases and J 5 bases, leaving 13 bases between the germline ends. There are 13 residues in the CDR3. In nucleotides, the CDR3 is TGCAGCGTCGAGCGTGGGCCAAATGAAAAACTGTTTTTT. This encodes CSVERGPNEKLFF.

The rearrangement joins TRBV7-9 to TRBJ2-2; no clear D gene. Germline loops: CDR1 SEHNR, CDR2 FQNEAQ (reference sequence). The length of the CDR3 is 13 residues. Trimming shortened V by 4 bases and J by 5 bases, and 8 bases separated the two germline ends. Here the CDR3 DNA reads TGTGCCAGCAGCTCCGAAGGGACCGGGGAGCTGTTTTTT. Translated: CASSSEGTGELFF.

The V call is TRBV4-2, the J call TRBJ2-3; D not certain. Germline lookup yields CDR1 LGHNA and CDR2 YNFKEQ. The CDR3 has 14 amino acids. The ends were cut back, 2 bases at V and 0 bases at J, with 6 bases in the middle. The chain's CDR3 is CASSQNPSTDTQYF. The CDR3, as DNA: TGTGCCAGCAGCCAAAACCCAAGCACAGATACGCAGTATTTT.

V is TRBV30 and J is TRBJ2-7, with 7 bases lining up with TRBD1. Germline CDR1 and CDR2: GTSNPN and SVGIG (reference sequence). The CDR3 is made up of 14 amino acids. J was trimmed by 7 bases and V by 3 bases; bases with no gene match: 12. The CDR3 is CAWSGLLAGGEQYF. DNA for the CDR3: TGTGCCTGGAGCGGGTTGTTGGCAGGGGGAGAGCAGTACTTC.

The V gene is TRBV5-5, the J gene TRBJ2-3; TRBD2 is a possible D gene (5 bases). The CDR3 runs to 15 residues. Germline loops: CDR1 SGHKS, CDR2 YYEKEE (reference sequence). V lost 7 bases and J 2 bases, leaving 17 bases between the germline ends. The CDR3 DNA reads TGTGCCAGCCTACTAGGAGGACTTTCCACAGATACGCAGTATTTT. It codes for CASLLGGLSTDTQYF.

The V and J genes are TRBV9 and TRBJ1-5; possibly TRBD1 for D (5 bases). V was trimmed by 4 bases and J by 0 bases, leaving 17 bases between them. CDR3 length equals 17 residues. Germline V gives CDR1 SGDLS, CDR2 YYNGEE. CDR3: CASSPGGGKFSNQPQHF. As DNA, the CDR3 is TGTGCCAGCAGCCCCGGGGGAGGGAAATTTAGCAATCAGCCCCAGCATTTT.

The chain employs TRBV9 and TRBJ2-7; 9 bases are a match to TRBD1. Trimming took 4 bases from V and 0 from J; bases not matched to a gene: 8. The CDR3 is made up of 16 amino acids. The germline gives CDR1 SGDLS, CDR2 YYNGEE. This chain's CDR3 is CASSPRRDRVSYEQYF. CDR3 in DNA: TGTGCCAGCAGCCCACGCCGGGACAGGGTCTCCTACGAGCAGTACTTC.

V is TRBV6-1 and J is TRBJ2-5; 10 nucleotides align to TRBD2. Trimming took 1 base from V and 5 from J; bases not matched to a gene: 7. Germline assignment: CDR1 MNHNS and CDR2 SASEGT. The CDR3 is 16 amino acids. This CDR3 reads CASSEGPSGSRETQYF. CDR3 nucleotide sequence: TGTGCCAGCAGTGAAGGCCCTAGCGGGAGTAGGGAGACCCAGTACTTC.